This T cell receptor (beta chain) was captured in a study of identical twins. Study outcomes and limitations: Clonotypes of the beta chain that were abundant in cord blood carried fewer insertions (memory repertoires showed none). Not following the same donors, the study drew its conclusions from cross-sectional statistical analysis. Modelling underestimated the level of out-of-frame TCR alpha sharing observed in monozygotic twins.

This CDR3 has 13 residues. V was pared by 4 bases and J by 10 bases, with 8 bases of the junction left unmatched. Germline values: CDR1 SGHDT, CDR2 YYEEEE. MiXCR, applied by TCRdb to the 5' RACE reads, yields one record per CDR3 protein. The sample consists of fewer than 250,000 distinct CDR3 sequences, 7.5% of them appearing once. On this clonotype itself: The antigen is unknown.

The same data also contributed to another study, on yellow fever vaccine responses in identical twins. That report adds: Reportedly, twins showed a vaccine T cell response that looked partly convergent and partly personalized.

Sequencing was performed on CD8+ T cells sorted from blood. The chain uses TRBV5-6 and TRBJ2-1, with 7 bases matching TRBD2. This clonotype was obtained from a woman between 18 and 29 years old in good health. The CDR3 DNA sequence: TGTGCCAGCAGCATGGAGGCGGGGGAGGAGCAGTTCTTC. It yields the protein CASSMEAGEEQFF. Complete variable domain (other parts from reference TRBV5-6 and TRBJ2-1): DAGVTQSPTHLIKTRGQQVTLRCSPKSGHDTVSWYQQALGQGPQFIFQYYEEEERQRGNFPDRFSGHQFPNYSSELNVNALLLGDSALYLCASSMEAGEEQFFGPGTRLTVL.